These 29 T cell receptor beta chains came from one sample sequenced in a study of blood T cell repertoires in COVID-19 (dated by TCRdb to 2018 to 2020). Library preparation used the immunoSEQ multiplex PCR assay. Sourced from immuneACCESS, this table was stored by TCRdb with only in-frame sequences that have V and J called. A share of the clones is absent; for the studies checked, an unresolved V gene accounts for under half, and the remainder has no known explanation. This sample lists 300,000 to 400,000 clones; more than 75% were detected once. The ten top clones hold approximately 1% of the sample. The source material was PBMCs or T cells enriched from blood (not recorded which). The receptors derive from a woman in her 30s who had recovered from COVID-19.

The J gene is TRBJ2-2, the V gene TRBV7-2, with D perhaps matching TRBD1 (6 bases). CDR1 is SGHTA and CDR2 is FQGNSA in the germline V gene. The CDR3 has 18 amino acids. V gave up 0 bases and J gave up 0 bases, with 14 bases separating them. The DNA of the CDR3 is TGTGCCAGCAGCTTAGCGCTAGGGGGTTTCTCGAACACCGGGGAGCTGTTTTTT. Amino acids: CASSLALGGFSNTGELFF.

This clone was counted a single time. The gene calls are TRBV9 and TRBJ2-5, with D perhaps TRBD2 (5 bases). CDR1 and CDR2 from the germline V gene are SGDLS and YYNGEE. V lost 4 bases to trimming and J lost 4 bases, with 11 bases between them. The CDR3 is 13 residues long. The CDR3 DNA reads as TGTGCCAGCAGCTCAAAGGCGGGAGAGACCCAGTACTTC. It encodes CASSSKAGETQYF. The full variable domain, rest sourced from reference TRBV9 and TRBJ2-5, is DSGVTQTPKHLITATGQRVTLRCSPRSGDLSVYWYQQSLDQGLQFLIQYYNGEERAKGNILERFSAQQFPDLHSELNLSSLELGDSALYFCASSSKAGETQYFGPGTRLLVL.

V is TRBV21-1 and J is TRBJ1-2; the D call in the table, TRBD1, was not verified against the DNA. TRBV21-1 is a recognized pseudogene. The length of the CDR3 is 12 residues. In DNA form, the CDR3 reads TGTGCCAGCAGCAAGAACACCTATGGCTACACCTTC. This encodes CASSKNTYGYTF.

This sequence joins TRBV5-3 and TRBJ1-2, with TRBD1 as a possible D gene (6 bases). TRBV5-3 is an ORF; its function is uncertain. V was clipped by 0 bases and J by 5 bases, with 11 bases between them. The CDR3 spans 14 residues. The CDR3 region is CARSLADSEYGYTF. The CDR3 region has the DNA TGTGCCAGAAGCTTGGCGGACAGCGAATATGGCTACACCTTC.

This clone has more than one count but fewer than ten. In DNA form, the CDR3 reads TGTGCCATCAGTGAGTCGTCAGGGGGCCTCTATGGCTACACCTTC. This encodes CAISESSGGLYGYTF. The J gene is TRBJ1-2, the V gene TRBV10-3, with TRBD1 identical over 8 bases. CDR3 size: 15 residues. Germline values: CDR1 ENHRY, CDR2 SYGVKD. V was clipped by 0 bases and J by 4 bases; unmatched bases: 4.

This clone appeared a single time. The chain recombines TRBV5-4 with TRBJ2-3; 14 bases fit TRBD2. Unmatched junction bases numbered 6, after V lost 4 bases and J lost 5 bases. Germline CDR1 SGHNT, CDR2 YYREEE (reference sequence). This CDR3 has 16 residues. The CDR3 sequence: CASSPGLAGAGDTQYF. The CDR3 DNA follows: TGTGCCAGCAGCCCGGGACTAGCGGGGGCTGGAGATACGCAGTATTTT.

J is TRBJ2-2 and V is TRBV19; possible D gene TRBD2, 5 bases. The CDR3 runs to 12 residues. Germline CDR1 reads LNHDA; CDR2 reads SQIVND (reference sequence). Trimming took off 11 bases at V and 2 bases at J, with 9 bases between the two ends. CDR3 region: CAGGLNTGELFF. CDR3 DNA sequence: TGTGCCGGCGGGCTCAACACCGGGGAGCTGTTTTTT.

The rearrangement links TRBV6-5 to TRBJ2-3; 7 bases map to TRBD1. The V and J ends lost 5 bases and 3 bases, in that order; junction bases with no gene match: 2. The CDR3 runs to 13 residues. From germline, CDR1 is MNHEY and CDR2 SVGAGI. For the CDR3, the DNA is TGTGCCAGCAGTAGGACAGGAACAGATACGCAGTATTTT. Translation gives CASSRTGTDTQYF.

The rearrangement links TRBV28 to TRBJ1-1; D remains unclear. The length of the CDR3 is 14 residues. Germline values: CDR1 MDHEN, CDR2 SYDVKM. Trimming took off 3 bases at V and 1 base at J, with 9 bases between the two ends. For the CDR3, the DNA is TGTGCCAGCAGTTTTCGGGGAACGAACACTGAAGCTTTCTTT. Its protein product is CASSFRGTNTEAFF. Using reference TRBV28 and TRBJ1-1 for the parts outside the CDR3, the full variable domain is DVKVTQSSRYLVKRTGEKVFLECVQDMDHENMFWYRQDPGLGLRLIYFSYDVKMKEKGDIPEGYSVSREKKERFSLILESASTNQTSMYLCASSFRGTNTEAFFGQGTRLTVV.

The chain links TRBV12-1 to TRBJ2-7; whether TRBD2, the table's D call, matches the DNA was not checked. TRBV12-1 constitutes a pseudogene. The CDR3 length is 14 residues. This CDR3 is CASSPGTGTYEQYF. The CDR3, as DNA: TGTGCCAGCAGCCCTGGGACTGGCACCTACGAGCAGTACTTC.

The CDR3 loop reads CASSTHRGPSSYNEQFF. The CDR3 DNA reads as TGCGCCAGCAGCACCCACAGGGGGCCGAGCTCCTACAATGAGCAGTTCTTC. V and J are TRBV5-1 and TRBJ2-1, with 9 nucleotides matching TRBD1. V lost 4 bases and J lost 0; bases outside the gene matches: 8. CDR1 is SGHRS, CDR2 YFSETQ, per germline. The CDR3 runs 17 residues.

V and J are TRBV29-1 and TRBJ1-3; the D gene is possibly TRBD1 (5 bases). Trimming removed 5 bases at V and 2 bases at J, with 10 bases between. The CDR3 sequence is 13 residues long. Germline V gene lookup returns CDR1 SQVTM and CDR2 ANQGSEA. The CDR3 sequence: CSVYGGTGNTIYF. CDR3 DNA sequence: TGCAGCGTTTACGGGGGAACTGGAAACACCATATATTTT.

This rearrangement joins TRBV5-1 to TRBJ1-1; 10 positions agree with TRBD1. Per the germline V gene, CDR1 is SGHRS and CDR2 is YFSETQ. This CDR3 is 16 amino acids long. The trim removed 4 bases at V and 4 bases at J, leaving 10 bases unmatched. The CDR3 region has the DNA TGCGCCAGCAGCCCGATGACAGGGGGCAGTGGCACTGAAGCTTTCTTT. Residues: CASSPMTGGSGTEAFF.

The V gene is TRBV18, the J gene TRBJ2-7; D is unclear. V shed 2 bases and J shed 0 bases, with 20 bases lying between them. This CDR3 contains 18 residues. Germline CDR1 reads KGHSH; CDR2 reads LQKENI. The CDR3: CASSPGRPTYRSSYEQYF. The CDR3 DNA reads as TGTGCCAGCTCACCAGGCAGGCCAACATATCGAAGCTCCTACGAGCAGTACTTC.

The gene calls are TRBV7-9 and TRBJ1-6; 7 nucleotides agree with TRBD1. CDR3 length equals 16 residues. J was trimmed by 7 bases and V by 2 bases; bases with no gene match: 8. From germline, CDR1 is SEHNR and CDR2 FQNEAQ (reference sequence). CDR3 region: CASSLTTGTLNSPLHF. The CDR3 bases are TGTGCCAGCAGCTTAACGACAGGGACTTTGAATTCACCCCTCCACTTT.

This clone occurred once. The chain combines TRBV7-2 with TRBJ2-5; perhaps TRBD2 as D (6 bases). CDR1 is SGHTA and CDR2 is FQGNSA in the germline V gene. The CDR3 is 17 residues long. The V and J ends lost 3 bases and 7 bases respectively, with 24 bases between them. CDR3 coding DNA: TGTGCCAGCAGCTTGAGTAAGACAGACTCGCCGCGGGGGACCCAGTACTTC. The encoded protein is CASSLSKTDSPRGTQYF. Full variable domain (rest looked up from reference TRBV7-2 and TRBJ2-5): GAGVSQSPSNKVTEKGKDVELRCDPISGHTALYWYRQSLGQGLEFLIYFQGNSAPDKSGLPSDRFSAERTGGSVSTLTIQRTQQEDSAVYLCASSLSKTDSPRGTQYFGPGTRLLVL.

The chain carries TRBV19 and TRBJ2-5; perhaps TRBD2 as D (6 bases). CDR1 is LNHDA and CDR2 is SQIVND in the germline V gene (reference sequence). Trimming removed 3 bases at V and 3 bases at J, with 8 bases between. The CDR3 loop spans 13 amino acids. The DNA for the CDR3 is TGTGCCAGTAGTATGGACTATAAAGAGACCCAGTACTTC. It translates to CASSMDYKETQYF. The whole variable domain, filled in from reference TRBV19 and TRBJ2-5, reads DGGITQSPKYLFRKEGQNVTLSCEQNLNHDAMYWYRQDPGQGLRLIYYSQIVNDFQKGDIAEGYSVSREKKESFPLTVTSAQKNPTAFYLCASSMDYKETQYFGPGTRLLVL.

This chain links TRBV4-1 with TRBJ1-4; 11 bases agree with TRBD1. With V trimmed by 5 bases and J by 5 bases, 7 bases remained unmatched. The germline V gene encodes CDR1 MGHRA and CDR2 YSYEKL. The CDR3 contains 16 residues. The CDR3 loop is CASSSPWTGGNEKLFF. As DNA, the CDR3 is TGCGCCAGCAGCTCACCATGGACAGGGGGCAATGAAAAACTGTTTTTT.

This clone was seen just once. The chain combines TRBV25-1 with TRBJ1-2, with D maybe TRBD1 (5 bases). The CDR3 consists of 16 residues. Germline CDR1 MGHDK, CDR2 SYGVNS. V was clipped by 3 bases and J by 0 bases, with 14 bases between them. The CDR3 DNA follows: TGTGCCAGCAGTGACCAGGGAGGGACCGCTAACTATGGCTACACCTTC. Its protein is CASSDQGGTANYGYTF.

The chain has TRBV12-3 or TRBV12-4 and TRBJ2-7; a weak D match, TRBD1 (5 bases). This CDR3 is 13 amino acids long. V dropped 2 bases and J dropped 5 bases, with 10 bases sitting between them. The CDR3 nucleotides read TGTGCCAGCAGTTTAAGGGGCCTGGACGAGCAGTACTTC. This translates into CASSLRGLDEQYF.

The chain combines TRBV5-1 with TRBJ2-7, with 7 bases fitting TRBD2. V dropped 4 bases and J dropped 2; count of bases not matched to a gene: 12. The CDR3 covers 16 residues. The V gene's germline CDR1 is SGHRS and CDR2 YFSETQ. This CDR3 reads CASSREAGRNTYEQYF. The CDR3 nucleotides read TGCGCCAGCAGCCGGGAGGCAGGGAGAAACACCTACGAGCAGTACTTC.

This clone was observed once. The V call is TRBV5-4, the J call TRBJ2-3, with 9 positions matching TRBD2. CDR1 is SGHNT and CDR2 is YYREEE in the germline V gene (reference sequence). This CDR3 has 16 amino acids. Trimming at V came to 4 bases and at J to 1 base, leaving 7 bases not matched to a gene. The CDR3 spells CASSLRTSVGTDTQYF. CDR3 bases: TGTGCCAGCAGCCTGCGGACTAGCGTAGGCACAGATACGCAGTATTTT.

The rearrangement uses TRBV28 and TRBJ2-7; D may be TRBD1 (6 bases). With 5 bases removed from V and 0 bases from J, the gap between germline ends came to 14 bases. The CDR3 has 15 residues. Germline V gives CDR1 MDHEN, CDR2 SYDVKM. CDR3: CASSGGLFSSYEQYF. CDR3 in DNA: TGTGCCAGCAGTGGGGGCCTCTTTAGCTCCTACGAGCAGTACTTC.

This chain connects TRBV24-1 to TRBJ1-5; 7 nucleotides align to TRBD1. The CDR3 sequence is 13 residues long. Per germline, CDR1 KGHDR and CDR2 SFDVKD. V lost 9 bases to trimming and J lost 9 bases; unmatched junction nucleotides: 10. The CDR3 region is CATQGEPPGPQHF. CDR3 nucleotide sequence: TGTGCCACCCAGGGGGAGCCCCCTGGGCCCCAGCATTTT.

Notes on this clone: One end of the junction fails to match germline, which may point to a read error. V is TRBV18 and J is TRBJ1-5; TRBD1 matches at 9 bases. The germline CDR1 and CDR2 sequences are KGHSH and LQKENI. The CDR3 totals 16 residues. CDR3 DNA sequence: TGTGCCAGCTCGCCACAGGGGGCGAGTGGCAATCAGCCCCAGCATTTT. Translation gives CASSPQGASGNQPQHF.

This chain connects TRBV7-9 to TRBJ1-6, with 9 bases matching TRBD1. Germline lookup yields CDR1 SEHNR and CDR2 FQNEAQ (reference sequence). The ends lost 5 bases at V and 11 bases at J; junction bases unmatched: 10. The CDR3 covers 15 residues. CDR3 in DNA: TGTGCCAGCAGCGAACACGGGACAGGGAATCCACCCCTCCACTTT. This gives the protein CASSEHGTGNPPLHF.

V is TRBV24-1 and J is TRBJ2-3; D might be TRBD2 (5 bases). Per germline, CDR1 KGHDR and CDR2 SFDVKD. The CDR3 length is 16 residues. V lost 6 bases, J lost 0 bases, and 15 bases lay in between. CDR3 amino acids: CATSPGRATSTDTQYF. CDR3 nucleotide sequence: TGTGCCACCAGTCCGGGGAGAGCCACTAGCACAGATACGCAGTATTTT.

The chain combines TRBV29-1 with TRBJ2-7; D perhaps matches TRBD1 (8 bases). Germline V gene lookup returns CDR1 SQVTM and CDR2 ANQGSEA. There are 16 residues in the CDR3. Trimming left V 3 bases short and J 1 base short, with 19 bases between. CDR3 nucleotides: TGCAGCGTTGAGGCCGATACAGGGGGGGTTTCCTACGAGCAGTACTTC. Translating gives CSVEADTGGVSYEQYF.

The rearrangement uses TRBV25-1 and TRBJ1-2, with a tentative D call TRBD1 (6 bases). Germline V gives CDR1 MGHDK, CDR2 SYGVNS. The CDR3 spans 13 residues. Trimming shortened V by 3 bases and J by 8 bases, and 13 bases separated the two germline ends. The CDR3, as DNA: TGTGCCAGCAGTGAGAAGGGGGAAGGGGGCTACACCTTC. Translating it yields CASSEKGEGGYTF.